A selection of T cell receptor beta chains follows, all from one sample in a study of brain T cells in children with intractable seizures. Produced via immunoSEQ multiplex PCR; TCRdb's table is partial and in-frame only. The top ten clones hold 4.5% to 7% of a sample with 340,000 or so clones, 93% of them seen once. The input for sequencing was peripheral blood, taken more than 4 months after surgery. The receptors were gathered from a boy in the first two years of life with tuberous sclerosis and intractable seizures. CDR3s include the opening cysteine and the closing phenylalanine or tryptophan. Fields, in order: CDR3 length, D gene, V gene, J gene, clone size, CDR3 protein, CDR3 DNA. D genes are given only for firm matches. Size values are once, few and many counts, or a class for expanded clones, and some rows have none.

14,.,TRBV5-8,TRBJ2-1,.,CASSPSARRNEQFF,TGTGCCAGCAGCCCCTCGGCGCGACGCAATGAGCAGTTCTTC
15,TRBD2,TRBV18,TRBJ2-1,.,CASSPSGDSYNEQFF,TGTGCCAGCTCACCTAGCGGGGACTCCTACAATGAGCAGTTCTTC
14,.,TRBV28,TRBJ2-1,.,CASSARRSGNEQFF,TGTGCCAGCAGTGCCCGGAGATCAGGGAATGAGCAGTTCTTC
12,.,TRBV29-1,TRBJ1-2,.,CSVGQDVYGYTF,TGCAGCGTTGGGCAGGACGTTTATGGCTACACCTTC
14,TRBD1,TRBV19,TRBJ1-4,.,CASSIWDRGEKLFF,TGTGCCAGTAGTATTTGGGACAGGGGTGAAAAACTGTTTTTT
15,.,TRBV18,TRBJ1-1,.,CASAPQGNMNTEAFF,TGTGCCAGCGCACCTCAGGGGAACATGAACACTGAAGCTTTCTTT
17,.,TRBV5-6,TRBJ2-7,.,CASSSHPGDTQGVRQYF,TGTGCCAGCAGCTCCCATCCGGGGGATACGCAGGGGGTTAGGCAGTACTTC
16,.,TRBV7-3,TRBJ1-2,.,CASSLMVPGRGYGYTF,TGTGCCAGCAGCTTAATGGTTCCCGGCAGGGGCTATGGCTACACCTTC
13,.,TRBV30,TRBJ1-4,.,CAWSKGLEEKLFF,TGTGCCTGGAGTAAGGGGCTAGAAGAAAAACTGTTTTTT
15,.,TRBV11-1,TRBJ2-6,.,CASSLAHSGANVLTF,TGTGCCAGCAGCTTAGCGCACTCTGGGGCCAACGTCCTGACTTTC
16,TRBD2,TRBV24-1,TRBJ2-5,.,CATSDFSSGGKETQYF,TGTGCCACCAGTGATTTTTCTAGCGGGGGGAAAGAGACCCAGTACTTC
13,TRBD2,TRBV10-3,TRBJ2-7,.,CAIRAGGPYEQYF,TGTGCCATCAGAGCGGGAGGGCCCTACGAGCAGTACTTC
15,TRBD1,TRBV11-2,TRBJ2-7,.,CASSFGTGDAYEQYF,TGTGCCAGCAGCTTTGGGACAGGGGATGCCTACGAGCAGTACTTC
15,TRBD1,TRBV6-5,TRBJ2-7,few,CASQYQDRGSYEQYF,TGTGCCAGTCAATATCAGGACAGGGGCTCCTACGAGCAGTACTTC
16,TRBD2,TRBV15,TRBJ2-3,.,CATSRPLAGSTDTQYF,TGTGCCACCAGCAGACCTCTAGCGGGATCCACAGATACGCAGTATTTT
21,TRBD2,TRBV30,TRBJ2-7,.,CAWTRTSGSELFPVLSYEQYF,TGTGCCTGGACCCGGACTAGCGGGAGCGAATTGTTCCCCGTACTCTCCTACGAGCAGTACTTC
14,.,TRBV7-9,TRBJ2-7,.,CASSSVPGFGEQYF,TGTGCCAGCAGTTCCGTCCCGGGATTCGGCGAGCAGTACTTC
15,.,TRBV3-1/TRBV3-2,TRBJ2-5,.,CASRSEQGIQETQYF,TGTGCCAGCAGGTCGGAACAGGGTATACAAGAGACCCAGTACTTC
12,.,TRBV30,TRBJ2-1,.,CAWTTGETEQFF,TGTGCCTGGACCACCGGCGAAACCGAGCAGTTCTTC
15,TRBD2,TRBV18,TRBJ2-7,.,CASSQTSGGSYEQYF,TGTGCCAGCTCTCAGACTAGCGGGGGATCCTACGAGCAGTACTTC
14,TRBD1,TRBV24-1,TRBJ1-2,.,CATSGQGGIYGYTF,TGTGCCACCAGTGGACAGGGGGGGATCTATGGCTACACCTTC
13,TRBD1,TRBV12-3/TRBV12-4,TRBJ1-2,.,CASSPRQGDGYTF,TGTGCCAGCAGTCCCAGACAGGGAGATGGCTACACCTTC
14,TRBD1,TRBV19,TRBJ1-6,.,CASSLRDRGSPLHF,TGTGCCAGTAGTCTCCGGGACAGGGGTTCACCCCTCCACTTT
17,TRBD2,TRBV9,TRBJ2-3,.,CASSVEESGGFTDTQYF,TGTGCCAGCAGCGTAGAGGAAAGCGGGGGATTCACAGATACGCAGTATTTT
17,.,TRBV2,TRBJ2-7,.,CASSEVGGERTQYEQYF,TGTGCCAGCAGTGAAGTGGGGGGCGAGAGGACCCAATACGAGCAGTACTTC
12,.,TRBV7-9,TRBJ1-1,.,CASEGINTEAFF,TGTGCCAGCGAGGGGATTAACACTGAAGCTTTCTTT
15,.,TRBV4-2,TRBJ2-5,.,CASSQAWTAGETQYF,TGTGCCAGCAGCCAAGCCTGGACAGCGGGAGAGACCCAGTACTTC
15,TRBD1,TRBV7-2,TRBJ1-1,.,CASSPLDRADTEAFF,TGTGCCAGCAGCCCATTGGACAGGGCTGACACTGAAGCTTTCTTT
15,TRBD1,TRBV23-1,TRBJ1-3,once,CASSQPRGTGNTIYF,TGCGCCAGCAGTCAACCCAGGGGGACTGGAAACACCATATATTTT
14,.,TRBV5-8,TRBJ2-1,.,CASRPGRGPDEQFF,TGTGCCAGCCGCCCGGGTAGAGGGCCTGATGAGCAGTTCTTC
15,.,TRBV24-1,TRBJ2-1,.,CATSDPRGGYNEQFF,TGTGCCACCAGTGATCCCAGGGGGGGGTACAATGAGCAGTTCTTC
15,.,TRBV7-6,TRBJ2-5,.,CASSFPGSGGETQYF,TGTGCCAGCAGCTTCCCGGGCTCAGGGGGGGAGACCCAGTACTTC
16,TRBD1,TRBV7-2,TRBJ1-3,.,CASSSVTGVAGNTIYF,TGTGCCAGCAGCTCGGTTACAGGGGTAGCTGGAAACACCATATATTTT
16,.,TRBV7-9,TRBJ1-3,.,CASSTTDSSSGNTIYF,TGTGCCAGCAGCACAACCGATTCGAGCTCTGGAAACACCATATATTTT
15,TRBD2,TRBV14,TRBJ2-1,.,CASSRFGGGADEQFF,TGTGCCAGCAGCCGGTTCGGCGGGGGGGCGGATGAGCAGTTCTTC
12,.,TRBV9,TRBJ1-1,.,CASSVDGVEAFF,TGTGCCAGCAGCGTAGACGGCGTTGAAGCTTTCTTT
15,TRBD1,TRBV7-7,TRBJ2-1,.,CASSLGAGQGYEQFF,TGTGCTAGCAGCTTAGGGGCCGGACAGGGTTATGAGCAGTTCTTC
13,TRBD2,TRBV3-1/TRBV3-2,TRBJ2-1,.,CASRPTGGREQFF,TGTGCCAGTAGACCAACGGGGGGGCGCGAGCAGTTCTTC
15,.,TRBV6-5,TRBJ1-1,.,CASSSRYRSRTEAFF,TGTGCCAGCAGCTCACGTTACCGGTCACGCACTGAAGCTTTCTTT
14,.,TRBV5-6,TRBJ1-1,.,CASSWVSGREGAFF,TGTGCCAGCAGCTGGGTTTCGGGCAGGGAGGGGGCTTTCTTT
17,.,TRBV19,TRBJ1-1,.,CASSIVSGGTMNTEAFF,TGTGCCAGTAGTATAGTTTCCGGGGGAACAATGAACACTGAAGCTTTCTTT